The 21 T cell receptor beta chains below come from one sample, sequenced in a study of T cell responses to AZD1222 COVID-19 vaccine. Sequencing used immunoSEQ multiplex PCR; TCRdb keeps in-frame clones, though not all of them. Among 180,000 or so clones listed, 90% to 95% were seen once. The material sequenced was peripheral blood, taken 28 days after the second dose of the MenACWY control vaccine. These receptors all come from an adult who received the MenACWY meningococcal vaccine as a control.

The chain links TRBV30 to TRBJ1-5; perhaps TRBD1 as D (5 bases). Germline V gene lookup returns CDR1 GTSNPN and CDR2 SVGIG (reference sequence). The CDR3 covers 14 residues. V dropped 1 base and J dropped 3 bases, with 10 bases sitting between them. The CDR3 DNA reads as TGTGCCTGGAGTGCAGGGCCCTTCAATCAGCCCCAGCATTTT. Translating gives CAWSAGPFNQPQHF.

V gene TRBV5-5 combines with J gene TRBJ1-2; D call uncertain. The CDR3 loop spans 15 amino acids. Trimming left V 0 bases short and J 3 bases short, with 12 bases between. Germline CDR1 is SGHKS and CDR2 is YYEKEE (reference sequence). CDR3 in amino acids: CASSLVEGTYYGYTF. The CDR3 nucleotides read TGTGCCAGCAGCTTGGTAGAGGGAACATACTATGGCTACACCTTC.

This CDR3 reads CASGEGFGGYTF. DNA for the CDR3: TGTGCTAGTGGGGAGGGATTTGGGGGCTACACCTTC. The chain employs TRBV12-5 and TRBJ1-2; D uncertain. CDR1 is LGHNT and CDR2 is FRNRAP in the germline V gene. The CDR3 loop spans 12 amino acids. Trimming removed 6 bases at V and 8 bases at J, with 13 bases between. The full variable domain, with the rest looked up from reference TRBV12-5 and TRBJ1-2, is DARVTQTPRHKVTEMGQEVTMRCQPILGHNTVFWYRQTMMQGLELLAYFRNRAPLDDSGMPKDRFSAEMPDATLATLKIQPSEPRDSAVYFCASGEGFGGYTFGSGTRLTVV.

This sequence joins TRBV7-8 and TRBJ1-5; TRBD1 is a possible D gene (5 bases). Germline V gives CDR1 SGHVS, CDR2 FQNEAQ. CDR3 length equals 17 residues. Trimming removed 5 bases at V and 2 bases at J, with 19 bases between. CDR3 loop: CASSQSGGGFGNQPQHF. CDR3 nucleotides: TGTGCCAGCAGCCAAAGCGGGGGGGGATTTGGCAATCAGCCCCAGCATTTT. Filled out from reference TRBV7-8 and TRBJ1-5, the complete variable domain reads GAGVSQSPRYKVAKRGQDVALRCDPISGHVSLFWYQQALGQGPEFLTYFQNEAQLDKSGLPSDRFFAERPEGSVSTLKIQRTQQEDSAVYLCASSQSGGGFGNQPQHFGDGTRLSIL.

This sequence joins TRBV19 and TRBJ1-1; D not certain. The V gene lost 8 bases and the J gene lost 0 bases, with 10 bases spanning the gap. The CDR3 contains 13 residues. CDR1 and CDR2 (germline): LNHDA, SQIVND (reference sequence). The DNA of the CDR3 is TGTGCCAGTTCTCACGGGTTGAACACTGAAGCTTTCTTT. Its translation: CASSHGLNTEAFF.

This chain connects TRBV11-2 to TRBJ2-5; TRBD1 matches 10 bases. Germline V gene data show CDR1 as SGHAT and CDR2 as FQNNGV. The CDR3 totals 15 residues. Trimming took 3 bases from V and 5 from J; bases not matched to a gene: 6. CDR3 sequence reads: CASSLDRGSGETQYF. The CDR3 DNA is TGTGCCAGCAGCTTGGACAGGGGGTCGGGGGAGACCCAGTACTTC.

The V call is TRBV3-1 (or the pseudogene TRBV3-2), the J call TRBJ1-1; TRBD1 is a possible D gene (6 bases). The V end lost 1 base, the J end lost 6 bases, and 15 bases lay between the germline ends. This CDR3 contains 15 residues. Germline V gene data show CDR1 as LGHDT and CDR2 as YNNKEL (reference sequence). CDR3 in DNA: TGTGCCAGCAGCCAAGGTGCGGTACAGGGCCCTGAAGCTTTCTTT. This codes for CASSQGAVQGPEAFF.

The rearrangement links TRBV4-1 to TRBJ1-5; TRBD1 agrees at 11 bases. V lost 4 bases to trimming and J lost 6 bases; unmatched junction nucleotides: 14. Germline assignment: CDR1 MGHRA and CDR2 YSYEKL. CDR3 length: 18 amino acids. CDR3 in DNA: TGCGCCAGCAGCCTGGGACAGGGGGTGAGTGGAGCGGGTCAGCCCCAGCATTTT. As protein: CASSLGQGVSGAGQPQHF.

This chain joins TRBV19 and TRBJ1-2, with 10 bases aligning to TRBD1. The germline gives CDR1 LNHDA, CDR2 SQIVND (reference sequence). There are 14 residues in the CDR3. The trim removed 4 bases at V and 7 bases at J, leaving 6 bases unmatched. The CDR3 sequence is CASSTRQGARGYTF. The CDR3 nucleotides read TGTGCCAGTAGTACCAGACAGGGGGCGCGTGGCTACACCTTC.

V gene TRBV5-1 combines with J gene TRBJ2-7, with a weak D call TRBD1 (6 bases). V was pared by 4 bases and J by 5 bases, with 16 bases between. Germline values: CDR1 SGHRS, CDR2 YFSETQ. The CDR3 loop spans 14 amino acids. CDR3: CASSPQPGVHEQYF. The CDR3 DNA reads as TGCGCCAGCAGCCCTCAACCAGGGGTCCACGAGCAGTACTTC.

J is TRBJ1-5 and V is TRBV10-1; unclear D gene. The V gene lost 8 bases and the J gene lost 0 bases, with 5 bases spanning the gap. This CDR3 region has 12 residues. Germline loops: CDR1 WNHNN, CDR2 SYGVQD (reference sequence). The CDR3 coding sequence is TGCGCCAGCCCCCATAGCAATCAGCCCCAGCATTTT. Translation gives CASPHSNQPQHF.

This clone was detected a few times. The rearrangement joins TRBV3-1 (or the pseudogene TRBV3-2) to TRBJ2-7; D not certain. The CDR3 covers 12 residues. V shed 3 bases and J shed 0 bases, with 3 bases lying between them. Looked up from germline, CDR1 is LGHDT and CDR2 is YNNKEL (reference sequence). CDR3 amino acids: CASSQSSYEQYF. The DNA for the CDR3 is TGTGCCAGCAGCCAGAGCTCCTACGAGCAGTACTTC.

V and J are TRBV18 and TRBJ1-1; D is unresolved. Deletions cut 3 bases from V and 4 bases from J, with 12 bases between. This CDR3 has 14 amino acids. Germline V gene lookup returns CDR1 KGHSH and CDR2 LQKENI. CDR3 sequence: CASSPPERVTEAFF. The CDR3 nucleotides are TGTGCCAGCTCACCCCCGGAGCGGGTCACTGAAGCTTTCTTT.

This sequence joins TRBV15 and TRBJ2-7; tentatively, D is TRBD2 (6 bases). Looked up from germline, CDR1 is LNHNV and CDR2 is YYDKDF (reference sequence). The CDR3 covers 13 residues. Trimming removed 0 bases from V and 3 bases from J, with 6 bases in between. This chain's CDR3 is CATSREGGYEQYF. The DNA for the CDR3 is TGTGCCACCAGCAGAGAGGGGGGCTACGAGCAGTACTTC.

The genes are TRBV3-1 (or the pseudogene TRBV3-2) and TRBJ2-1; D gene unclear. This CDR3 spans 13 amino acids. V lost 4 bases, J lost 10 bases, and 14 bases lay in between. From germline, CDR1 is LGHDT and CDR2 YNNKEL (reference sequence). In nucleotides, the CDR3 is TGTGCCAGCAGCCCCCGTTCTGGGAACGAGCAGTTCTTC. It specifies CASSPRSGNEQFF.

The V call is TRBV9, the J call TRBJ2-2, with 7 bases matching TRBD1. Germline V gene sequence: CDR1 SGDLS, CDR2 YYNGEE. With 4 bases clipped from V and 4 bases from J, the junction kept 7 bases outside the gene matches. The CDR3 length is 15 residues. CDR3 protein: CASSPMTGPTGELFF. CDR3 DNA: TGTGCCAGCAGCCCAATGACAGGGCCCACCGGGGAGCTGTTTTTT.

The chain has TRBV6-6 and TRBJ1-2; D gene uncertain. The CDR3 covers 13 residues. Looked up from germline, CDR1 is MNHNY and CDR2 is SVGAGI (reference sequence). V lost 0 bases and J 8 bases, leaving 10 bases between the germline ends. The CDR3 loop reads CASSYSPGEGYTF. The CDR3 DNA reads as TGTGCCAGCAGTTACTCCCCGGGAGAAGGCTACACCTTC.

The rearrangement joins TRBV12-3 or TRBV12-4 to TRBJ1-2; D ambiguous. Trimming left V 6 bases short and J 0 bases short, with 8 bases between. The CDR3 is 13 amino acids. The CDR3: CASSPRANYGYTF. DNA of the CDR3: TGTGCCAGCAGCCCCAGAGCTAACTATGGCTACACCTTC.

The chain employs TRBV6-2 or TRBV6-3 and TRBJ2-1; D is unclear. The CDR3 covers 12 residues. V lost 6 bases and J lost 9, with 12 bases in between. Germline CDR1 MNHEY, CDR2 SVGEGT. The CDR3 sequence: CASSHQQVEQFF. Here the CDR3 DNA reads TGTGCCAGCAGCCACCAGCAGGTTGAGCAGTTCTTC.

The J gene is TRBJ1-5, the V gene TRBV19; D may be TRBD1 (5 bases). V lost 4 bases and J 2 bases, leaving 9 bases between the germline ends. Germline-derived CDR1 and CDR2 are LNHDA and SQIVND (reference sequence). This CDR3 is 14 amino acids long. CDR3 sequence reads: CASSTQGGNQPQHF. CDR3 sequence (DNA): TGTGCCAGTAGTACTCAGGGAGGCAATCAGCCCCAGCATTTT.

This clone was counted only a few times. The chain joins TRBV12-3 or TRBV12-4 to TRBJ1-6, with no clear D. The CDR3 contains 13 residues. V shed 3 bases and J shed 7 bases, with 7 bases lying between them. The CDR3 sequence: CASSLTGNSPLHF. The CDR3 DNA is TGTGCCAGCAGTTTGACGGGGAATTCACCCCTCCACTTT.